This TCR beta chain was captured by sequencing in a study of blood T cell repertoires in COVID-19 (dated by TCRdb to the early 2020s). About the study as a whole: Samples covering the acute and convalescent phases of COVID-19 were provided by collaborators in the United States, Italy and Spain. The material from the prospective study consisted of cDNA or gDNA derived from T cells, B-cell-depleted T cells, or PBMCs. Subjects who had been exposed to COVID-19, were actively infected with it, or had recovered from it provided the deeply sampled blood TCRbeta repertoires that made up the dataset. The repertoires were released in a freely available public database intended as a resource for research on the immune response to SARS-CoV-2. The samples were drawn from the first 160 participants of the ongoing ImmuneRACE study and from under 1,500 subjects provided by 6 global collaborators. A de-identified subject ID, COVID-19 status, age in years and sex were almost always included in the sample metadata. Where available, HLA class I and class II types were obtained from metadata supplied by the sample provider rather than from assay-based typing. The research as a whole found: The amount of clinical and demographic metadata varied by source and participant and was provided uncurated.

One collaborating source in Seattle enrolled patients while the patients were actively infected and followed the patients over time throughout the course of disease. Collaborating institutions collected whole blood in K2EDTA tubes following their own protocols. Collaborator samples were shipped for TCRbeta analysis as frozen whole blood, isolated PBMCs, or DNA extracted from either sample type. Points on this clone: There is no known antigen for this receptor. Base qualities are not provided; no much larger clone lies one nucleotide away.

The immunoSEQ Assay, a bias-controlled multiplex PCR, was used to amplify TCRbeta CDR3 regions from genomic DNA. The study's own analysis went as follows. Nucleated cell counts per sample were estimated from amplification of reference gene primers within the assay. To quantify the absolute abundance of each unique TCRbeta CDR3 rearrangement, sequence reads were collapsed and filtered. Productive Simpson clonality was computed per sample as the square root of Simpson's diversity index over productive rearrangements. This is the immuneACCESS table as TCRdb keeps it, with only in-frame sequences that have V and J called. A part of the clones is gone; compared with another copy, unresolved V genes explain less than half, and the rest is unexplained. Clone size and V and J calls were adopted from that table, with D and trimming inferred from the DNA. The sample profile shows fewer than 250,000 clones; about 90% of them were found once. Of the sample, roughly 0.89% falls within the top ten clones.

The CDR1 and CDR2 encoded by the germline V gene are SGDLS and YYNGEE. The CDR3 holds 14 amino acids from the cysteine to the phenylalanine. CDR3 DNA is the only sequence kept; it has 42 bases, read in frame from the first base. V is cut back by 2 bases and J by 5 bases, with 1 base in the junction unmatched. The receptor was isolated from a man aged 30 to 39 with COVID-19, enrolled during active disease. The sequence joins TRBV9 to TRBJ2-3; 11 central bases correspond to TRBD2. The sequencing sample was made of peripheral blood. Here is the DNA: TGTGCCAGCAGCGTTAGCGGGGGGGGAGATACGCAGTATTTT. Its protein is CASSVSGGGDTQYF. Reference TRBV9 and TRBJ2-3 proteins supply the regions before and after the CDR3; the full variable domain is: DSGVTQTPKHLITATGQRVTLRCSPRSGDLSVYWYQQSLDQGLQFLIQYYNGEERAKGNILERFSAQQFPDLHSELNLSSLELGDSALYFCASSVSGGGDTQYFGPGTRLTVL.